This is a list of T cell receptor beta chains from one sample in a study of blood T cell repertoires in COVID-19. Only in-frame clones appear in the TCRdb table, and some are missing; sequencing was by immunoSEQ multiplex PCR. The sample lists about 310,000 clones; 80% to 90% were seen once. The sample comprised PBMCs or T cells enriched from blood (not recorded which). These TCRs come from a man between 25 and 39 years old who had recovered from COVID-19. CDR3s include the opening cysteine and the closing phenylalanine or tryptophan. Fields, in order: clone size, V gene, D gene, J gene, CDR3 protein, CDR3 DNA. The D gene is left open where the match is weak. Clone size is stated in some rows and not others, as once, few, many or a class when expanded.

clone_size: NA; v_call: TRBV29-1; d_call: NA; j_call: TRBJ1-2; cdr3_aa: CSVEAGVSSYTF; cdr3_nt: TGCAGCGTTGAAGCGGGAGTTTCGAGCTACACCTTC
clone_size: NA; v_call: TRBV27; d_call: NA; j_call: TRBJ1-2; cdr3_aa: CASKTGGPTQNYGYTF; cdr3_nt: TGTGCCAGCAAAACGGGGGGTCCTACCCAAAACTATGGCTACACCTTC
clone_size: many; v_call: TRBV5-6; d_call: NA; j_call: TRBJ1-5; cdr3_aa: CASSLGGGFSNQPQHF; cdr3_nt: TGTGCCAGCAGCTTGGGTGGAGGTTTTAGCAATCAGCCCCAGCATTTT
clone_size: NA; v_call: TRBV2; d_call: NA; j_call: TRBJ2-7; cdr3_aa: CASSEYRGAYEQYF; cdr3_nt: TGTGCCAGCAGTGAATACCGGGGGGCGTATGAGCAGTACTTC
clone_size: NA; v_call: TRBV18; d_call: TRBD1; j_call: TRBJ2-5; cdr3_aa: CASSPPGQGGETQYF; cdr3_nt: TGTGCCAGCTCACCTCCGGGACAGGGGGGCGAGACCCAGTACTTC
clone_size: once; v_call: TRBV5-4; d_call: TRBD1; j_call: TRBJ1-1; cdr3_aa: CASSLATGGNTEAFF; cdr3_nt: TGTGCCAGCAGCCTCGCGACAGGGGGGAACACTGAAGCTTTCTTT
clone_size: once; v_call: TRBV24-1; d_call: NA; j_call: TRBJ2-3; cdr3_aa: CATLLSTDTQYF; cdr3_nt: TGTGCCACCCTCCTCAGCACAGATACGCAGTATTTT
clone_size: NA; v_call: TRBV7-2; d_call: NA; j_call: TRBJ1-3; cdr3_aa: CASSLVAIRESGNTIYF; cdr3_nt: TGTGCCAGCAGCTTAGTAGCTATACGTGAATCTGGAAACACCATATATTTT
clone_size: once; v_call: TRBV5-5; d_call: NA; j_call: TRBJ2-1; cdr3_aa: CASSLEGSNEQFF; cdr3_nt: TGTGCCAGCAGCTTGGAGGGGTCCAATGAGCAGTTCTTC
clone_size: few; v_call: TRBV25-1; d_call: NA; j_call: TRBJ2-5; cdr3_aa: CASSTPKGVETQYF; cdr3_nt: TGTGCCAGCAGTACACCAAAAGGGGTAGAGACCCAGTACTTC
clone_size: NA; v_call: TRBV6-4; d_call: NA; j_call: TRBJ1-2; cdr3_aa: CASRAGALSYGYTF; cdr3_nt: TGTGCCAGCAGAGCGGGTGCTTTGAGCTATGGCTACACCTTC
clone_size: NA; v_call: TRBV27; d_call: NA; j_call: TRBJ1-5; cdr3_aa: CASSTMRGGQPQHF; cdr3_nt: TGTGCCAGCTCAACGATGAGGGGGGGTCAGCCCCAGCATTTT
clone_size: NA; v_call: TRBV7-9; d_call: NA; j_call: TRBJ1-2; cdr3_aa: CASSSLRRGEAYGYTF; cdr3_nt: TGTGCCAGCAGCTCCCTGAGGCGCGGAGAGGCCTATGGCTACACCTTC
clone_size: NA; v_call: TRBV19; d_call: TRBD1; j_call: TRBJ1-5; cdr3_aa: CASSIEGTGIWLSNQPQHF; cdr3_nt: TGTGCCAGTAGTATTGAGGGGACAGGGATATGGTTAAGCAATCAGCCCCAGCATTTT
clone_size: NA; v_call: TRBV5-1; d_call: TRBD1; j_call: TRBJ2-2; cdr3_aa: CASSLGPGTDTGELFF; cdr3_nt: TGCGCCAGCAGCTTGGGCCCCGGGACAGACACCGGGGAGCTGTTTTTT
clone_size: NA; v_call: TRBV5-1; d_call: NA; j_call: TRBJ1-1; cdr3_aa: CASSLAKREDTEAFF; cdr3_nt: TGCGCCAGCAGCTTGGCCAAGAGGGAGGATACTGAAGCTTTCTTT
clone_size: NA; v_call: TRBV2; d_call: TRBD1; j_call: TRBJ2-7; cdr3_aa: CASNPGTGDEQYF; cdr3_nt: TGTGCCAGCAATCCCGGGACAGGGGACGAGCAGTACTTC
clone_size: NA; v_call: TRBV12-5; d_call: NA; j_call: TRBJ2-3; cdr3_aa: CASGPSGGTDTQYF; cdr3_nt: TGTGCTAGTGGGCCTAGTGGTGGCACAGATACGCAGTATTTT
clone_size: NA; v_call: TRBV25-1; d_call: TRBD2; j_call: TRBJ2-1; cdr3_aa: CASTDSTSGDVEQFF; cdr3_nt: TGTGCCAGCACTGACTCGACTAGCGGGGACGTTGAGCAGTTCTTC
clone_size: NA; v_call: TRBV6-2/TRBV6-3; d_call: NA; j_call: TRBJ1-2; cdr3_aa: CASSYGGVSGYGYTF; cdr3_nt: TGTGCCAGCAGTTACGGCGGGGTCTCGGGCTATGGCTACACCTTC
clone_size: NA; v_call: TRBV4-2; d_call: TRBD2; j_call: TRBJ2-2; cdr3_aa: CASSPLTSGANTGELFF; cdr3_nt: TGTGCCAGCAGCCCACTAACTAGCGGGGCTAACACCGGGGAGCTGTTTTTT
clone_size: NA; v_call: TRBV10-1; d_call: TRBD2; j_call: TRBJ2-1; cdr3_aa: CASSRSGAYNEQFF; cdr3_nt: TGCGCCAGCAGTAGAAGCGGGGCCTACAATGAGCAGTTCTTC
clone_size: once; v_call: TRBV6-1; d_call: TRBD1; j_call: TRBJ2-5; cdr3_aa: CASSEVGWGQGTSQETQYF; cdr3_nt: TGTGCCAGCAGTGAAGTAGGGTGGGGACAGGGAACATCTCAAGAGACCCAGTACTTC
clone_size: NA; v_call: TRBV3-1/TRBV3-2; d_call: NA; j_call: TRBJ1-1; cdr3_aa: CASSPRGGMNTEAFF; cdr3_nt: TGTGCCAGCAGCCCCCGAGGCGGGATGAACACTGAAGCTTTCTTT
clone_size: NA; v_call: TRBV19; d_call: TRBD2; j_call: TRBJ2-3; cdr3_aa: CASTPGLGTDTQYF; cdr3_nt: TGTGCCAGTACCCCGGGACTAGGCACAGATACGCAGTATTTT
clone_size: NA; v_call: TRBV3-1/TRBV3-2; d_call: NA; j_call: TRBJ2-7; cdr3_aa: CASSHAGAYGEQYF; cdr3_nt: TGTGCCAGCAGCCACGCAGGGGCTTACGGAGAGCAGTACTTC
clone_size: NA; v_call: TRBV7-8; d_call: NA; j_call: TRBJ1-2; cdr3_aa: CASSLTRTANYGYTF; cdr3_nt: TGTGCCAGCAGCCTTACTCGGACAGCTAACTATGGCTACACCTTC
clone_size: NA; v_call: TRBV30; d_call: TRBD2; j_call: TRBJ2-5; cdr3_aa: CAWSGIAGVQETQYF; cdr3_nt: TGTGCCTGGAGTGGGATAGCGGGGGTACAAGAGACCCAGTACTTC
clone_size: NA; v_call: TRBV5-5; d_call: NA; j_call: TRBJ2-7; cdr3_aa: CASSFGGYNEQYF; cdr3_nt: TGTGCCAGCAGCTTCGGCGGGTACAACGAGCAGTACTTC
clone_size: NA; v_call: TRBV5-6; d_call: TRBD1; j_call: TRBJ1-1; cdr3_aa: CASSWTGFDTEAFF; cdr3_nt: TGTGCCAGCAGCTGGACAGGGTTTGACACTGAAGCTTTCTTT
clone_size: NA; v_call: TRBV19; d_call: NA; j_call: TRBJ1-5; cdr3_aa: CASNSFSGNQPQHF; cdr3_nt: TGTGCCAGTAATTCTTTTAGTGGCAATCAGCCCCAGCATTTT
clone_size: few; v_call: TRBV7-9; d_call: NA; j_call: TRBJ1-1; cdr3_aa: CASSPNRVIWTATEAFF; cdr3_nt: TGTGCCAGCAGCCCTAACAGGGTTATCTGGACGGCCACTGAAGCTTTCTTT
clone_size: NA; v_call: TRBV7-8; d_call: NA; j_call: TRBJ2-7; cdr3_aa: CASSLDRQVVYEQYF; cdr3_nt: TGTGCCAGCAGCTTAGACAGGCAAGTCGTCTACGAGCAGTACTTC
clone_size: NA; v_call: TRBV7-2; d_call: NA; j_call: TRBJ1-1; cdr3_aa: CASSPGLGRTEAFF; cdr3_nt: TGTGCCAGCAGCCCCGGTTTGGGCCGTACTGAAGCTTTCTTT
clone_size: NA; v_call: TRBV18; d_call: NA; j_call: TRBJ1-1; cdr3_aa: CASSPKSGLNTEAFF; cdr3_nt: TGTGCCAGCTCACCAAAGTCAGGGTTGAACACTGAAGCTTTCTTT
clone_size: NA; v_call: TRBV2; d_call: TRBD2; j_call: TRBJ2-5; cdr3_aa: CASGRGDEETQYF; cdr3_nt: TGTGCCAGCGGACGGGGGGACGAAGAGACCCAGTACTTC
clone_size: NA; v_call: TRBV9; d_call: TRBD1; j_call: TRBJ1-1; cdr3_aa: CASSGDSSHEAFF; cdr3_nt: TGTGCCAGCAGCGGGGACAGCTCTCATGAAGCTTTCTTT
clone_size: NA; v_call: TRBV6-5; d_call: TRBD1; j_call: TRBJ1-1; cdr3_aa: CASVPATGYTEAFF; cdr3_nt: TGTGCCAGCGTTCCGGCGACAGGGTACACTGAAGCTTTCTTT
clone_size: few; v_call: TRBV7-9; d_call: TRBD1; j_call: TRBJ1-6; cdr3_aa: CASSLGGGNSPLHF; cdr3_nt: TGTGCCAGCAGCTTAGGAGGGGGCAATTCACCCCTCCACTTT
clone_size: NA; v_call: TRBV24-1; d_call: TRBD1; j_call: TRBJ1-5; cdr3_aa: CATSGTGENQPQHF; cdr3_nt: TGTGCCACCAGTGGGACAGGGGAAAATCAGCCCCAGCATTTT
clone_size: NA; v_call: TRBV29-1; d_call: NA; j_call: TRBJ2-7; cdr3_aa: CSVVAGPRPYEQYF; cdr3_nt: TGCAGCGTTGTGGCGGGGCCGCGGCCCTACGAGCAGTACTTC
clone_size: NA; v_call: TRBV5-1; d_call: NA; j_call: TRBJ2-1; cdr3_aa: CASSLGAGTTDNEQFF; cdr3_nt: TGCGCCAGCAGCTTGGGGGCGGGTACCACCGACAATGAGCAGTTCTTC
clone_size: NA; v_call: TRBV14; d_call: NA; j_call: TRBJ2-7; cdr3_aa: CASSQGRQASYEQYF; cdr3_nt: TGTGCCAGCAGCCAGGGGAGACAGGCCTCCTACGAGCAGTACTTC
clone_size: NA; v_call: TRBV2; d_call: NA; j_call: TRBJ1-1; cdr3_aa: CASRRNKGGITEAFF; cdr3_nt: TGTGCCAGCAGACGTAATAAGGGGGGGATAACTGAAGCTTTCTTT
clone_size: NA; v_call: TRBV13; d_call: NA; j_call: TRBJ1-3; cdr3_aa: CASSSRDTKANTIYF; cdr3_nt: TGTGCCAGCAGCTCTCGGGACACTAAGGCCAACACCATATATTTT
clone_size: once; v_call: TRBV27; d_call: NA; j_call: TRBJ1-6; cdr3_aa: CASSLVRDLPDSYNSPLHF; cdr3_nt: TGTGCCAGCAGTTTAGTGCGGGATCTCCCTGACTCCTATAATTCACCCCTCCACTTT
clone_size: NA; v_call: TRBV2; d_call: NA; j_call: TRBJ2-1; cdr3_aa: CASSEGWGGAAEFF; cdr3_nt: TGTGCCAGCAGTGAAGGGTGGGGCGGGGCGGCGGAGTTCTTC
clone_size: NA; v_call: TRBV7-3; d_call: TRBD1; j_call: TRBJ1-1; cdr3_aa: CASSFDRDTEAFF; cdr3_nt: TGTGCCAGCAGCTTCGACAGGGACACTGAAGCTTTCTTT
clone_size: NA; v_call: TRBV7-6; d_call: TRBD1; j_call: TRBJ2-2; cdr3_aa: CASSFRGQGKLFF; cdr3_nt: TGTGCCAGCAGCTTTCGCGGACAGGGGAAGCTGTTTTTT
clone_size: NA; v_call: TRBV9; d_call: NA; j_call: TRBJ2-2; cdr3_aa: CASTPSSALNTGELFF; cdr3_nt: TGTGCCAGCACGCCCAGCAGCGCTTTGAACACCGGGGAGCTGTTTTTT
clone_size: NA; v_call: TRBV5-1; d_call: TRBD1; j_call: TRBJ2-7; cdr3_aa: CASSLGPTGQTYEQYF; cdr3_nt: TGCGCCAGCAGCTTGGGACCTACGGGACAGACCTACGAGCAGTACTTC
clone_size: once; v_call: TRBV11-2; d_call: NA; j_call: TRBJ2-1; cdr3_aa: CASSFDRLREEKQFF; cdr3_nt: TGTGCCAGCAGCTTCGATAGGCTTCGGGAAGAGAAGCAGTTCTTC